Below, 10 T cell receptor beta chains from the same sample are listed, as sequenced in a study of CD8+ T cells in alopecia areata. TCR sequencing used cDNA made by reverse transcription of extracted RNA. The repertoire was sequenced with immunoSEQ multiplex PCR; TCRdb's copy has only in-frame clones and lacks some. The record shows roughly 260,000 clones for this sample, with no singletons present. Using CD4, CD8alpha, NKG2D, NKG2ACE and other markers, pooled cutaneous lymph node cells were sorted. Sequenced sample: CD4+ T cells sorted from a lymph node. All receptors come from a C3H/HeJ mouse with alopecia areata. The strain bears MHC haplotype H2-k.

This clone was counted a few times. Genes and germline are mouse. The read stops 4 residues short of the end of the CDR3; the missing end is completed from the germline J gene. The same CDR3 is also encoded by other DNA sequences in this sample. The chain carries TRBV1 and TRBJ2-1, with D maybe TRBD1 (6 bases). This CDR3 has 14 residues. Looked up from germline, CDR1 is NSQYPW and CDR2 is LRSPGD (reference sequence). Trimming took 4 bases from V and 3 from J, leaving 10 bases between them. The CDR3 protein is CTCSGGQIYAEQFF. The CDR3 DNA, read in part, is TGCACCTGCAGTGGAGGACAGATCTATGCT.

Turning to this clone: Gene names follow the mouse nomenclature. The read ends 4 residues early relative to the CDR3; the germline J gene fills the gap. The chain has TRBV13-3 and TRBJ2-3; 8 bases fit TRBD2. The CDR3 has 16 amino acids. Per germline, CDR1 NNHDY and CDR2 SYVADS. Trimming took 2 bases from V and 0 from J; bases not matched to a gene: 5. The CDR3 spells CASSEGGAGSAETLYF. The covered CDR3 bases are TGTGCCAGCAGTGAGGGGGGGGCAGGTAGTGCAGAA.

As regards this clone: Gene names and germline refer to mouse. The observed sequence ends 4 residues before the CDR3 terminus, with the missing tail filled in from the germline J gene. V usage is TRBV13-3 and J usage is TRBJ2-4; possibly TRBD1 for D (7 bases). The CDR3 is 14 amino acids. Germline CDR1 NNHDY, CDR2 SYVADS. V was pared by 2 bases and J by 2 bases, with 9 bases between. The part of the CDR3 DNA that was read is TGTGCCAGCAGTGAAGAGGGGGCTCAAAAC. This encodes CASSEEGAQN. The CDR3 in its entirety is CASSEEGAQNTLYF.

Worth noting for this clone: Mouse germline and gene names are used. With the read ending 4 residues before the CDR3 end, the germline J gene is used to fill in that end. The chain has TRBV19 and TRBJ1-1; 8 bases are shared with TRBD1. CDR3 size: 11 residues. CDR1 is FNHDT, CDR2 SITEND, per germline (reference sequence). The CDR3 bases that were read are TGTGCCAGCAACAGGGGGAGA. The encoded protein is CASNRGR. The complete CDR3 sequence is CASNRGREVFF.

Remarks on this clone: Genes and germline are mouse. The CDR3 DNA, read in part, is TGTGCCAGCAGTGAGAGACAGGGGCCCTATAATTCGCCC. Translating it yields CASSERQGPYNSP. The full CDR3 protein is CASSERQGPYNSPLYF. The chain carries TRBV13-3 and TRBJ1-6; TRBD1 matches at 8 bases. Read data end 3 residues before the CDR3 end; the end is taken from the germline J gene. TRBJ1-6 is an open reading frame, and its role is uncertain. Germline CDR1 is NNHDY and CDR2 is SYVADS. Trimming cost V 2 bases and J 2 bases; bases outside gene matches: 3. CDR3 length equals 16 residues.

There are many counts of this clone. Gene names and germline refer to mouse. The missing CDR3 end, 4 residues past where the read stops, is filled in from the germline J gene. Other DNA sequences in the sample encode the same CDR3. The chain combines TRBV19 with TRBJ1-1; 9 nucleotides align to TRBD1. The CDR3 is made up of 14 amino acids. After removal of 3 bases from V and 4 bases from J, the junction contained 4 bases not matched to a gene. The germline CDR1 and CDR2 sequences are FNHDT and SITEND (reference sequence). The CDR3 loop reads CASSKGQGGTEVFF. The DNA read from the CDR3 is TGTGCCAGCAGTAAGGGACAGGGTGGCACA. The entire variable domain, with the rest obtained from reference TRBV19 and TRBJ1-1, is as follows: GGIITQTPKFLIGQEGQKLTLKCQQNFNHDTMYWYRQDSGKGLRLIYYSITENDLQKGDLSEGYDASREKKSSFSLTVTSAQKNEMAVFLCASSKGQGGTEVFFGKGTRLTVV.

Notes on this clone: One base away lies a much larger clone, so this may be a sequencing read error. The genes are named according to mouse. Read coverage stops 4 residues before the CDR3 terminus; the germline J gene supplies the remainder. This sample includes further DNA sequences coding for the same CDR3. V gene TRBV1 combines with J gene TRBJ2-5; TRBD2 matches 7 bases. V trimming: 0 bases; J trimming: 3 bases; junction bases outside the gene matches: 0. Germline V gene lookup returns CDR1 NSQYPW and CDR2 LRSPGD (reference sequence). The CDR3 runs 14 residues. Incomplete CDR3 DNA: TGCACCTGCAGTGCAGATGGGGGGCAAGAC. Protein product: CTCSADGGQD. The whole CDR3 sequence is CTCSADGGQDTQYF.

This clone was recorded a few times. Here the gene names and germline are mouse. This sample includes further DNA sequences coding for the same CDR3. Here the CDR3 reads CASSLTGGSDYTF. The DNA read from the CDR3 is TGTGCCAGCAGTCTGACAGGGGGCTCC. The chain carries TRBV13-1 and TRBJ1-2, with 9 bases matching TRBD1. Read data end 4 residues before the CDR3 end; the end is taken from the germline J gene. The V gene end was trimmed by 4 bases and the J gene end by 4 bases; junction bases not matched to a gene: 2. The germline CDR1 and CDR2 sequences are NSHNY and SYGAGN. This CDR3 has 13 residues.

This clone was counted ten times or more. Gene names are mouse gene names. The CDR3 is cut off 3 residues early in the read; its end comes from the germline J gene. This CDR3 is also generated by other DNA sequences in the sample. V gene TRBV13-1 combines with J gene TRBJ1-6; D gene unclear. TRBJ1-6 is treated as an ORF (open reading frame) with a function not yet certain. This CDR3 is built from 12 residues. Germline V CDR1 and CDR2: NSHNY, SYGAGN. V was pared by 0 bases and J by 10 bases, with 5 bases between. The sequenced CDR3 bases are TGTGCCAGCAGTGATGGAGGGTCGCCC. Protein product: CASSDGGSP. The entire CDR3 sequence reads CASSDGGSPLYF.

This clone has a handful of counts. Each gene name is a mouse one. With the read ending 4 residues before the CDR3 end, the germline J gene is used to fill in that end. The J gene is TRBJ1-2, the V gene TRBV13-2; D is unresolved. Per the germline V gene, CDR1 is NNHNN and CDR2 is SYGAGS (reference sequence). This CDR3 region has 12 residues. V was trimmed by 2 bases and J by 2 bases, leaving 4 bases between them. Partial CDR3 DNA: TGTGCCAGCGGTGAGAGGAACTCC. Protein product: CASGERNS. The CDR3 in its entirety is CASGERNSDYTF.